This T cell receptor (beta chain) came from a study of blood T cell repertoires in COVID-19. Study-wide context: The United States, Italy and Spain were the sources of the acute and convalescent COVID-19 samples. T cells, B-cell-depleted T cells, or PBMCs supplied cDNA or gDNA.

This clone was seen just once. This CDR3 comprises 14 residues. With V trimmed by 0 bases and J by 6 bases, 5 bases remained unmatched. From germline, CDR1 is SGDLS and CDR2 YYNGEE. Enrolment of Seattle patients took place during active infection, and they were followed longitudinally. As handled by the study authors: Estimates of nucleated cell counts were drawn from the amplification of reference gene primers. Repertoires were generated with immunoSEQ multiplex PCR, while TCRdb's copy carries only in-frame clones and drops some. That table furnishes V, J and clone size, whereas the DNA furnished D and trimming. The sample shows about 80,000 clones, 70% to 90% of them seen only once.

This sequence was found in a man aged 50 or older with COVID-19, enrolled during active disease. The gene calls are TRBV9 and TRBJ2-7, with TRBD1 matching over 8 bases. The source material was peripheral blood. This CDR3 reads CASSVGQGIGEQYF. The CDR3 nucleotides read TGTGCCAGCAGCGTAGGACAGGGGATCGGCGAGCAGTACTTC.